This T cell receptor (beta chain) was retrieved from a study of identical twins. CDR1 is SGHAT, CDR2 FQNNGV, per germline. The V end was cut by 4 bases, the J end by 0 bases, with 28 bases between. CDR3 size: 21 residues. TCRdb analysed the 5' RACE reads with MiXCR anew, one entry per CDR3 protein. The table includes hundreds of thousands of distinct CDR3 sequences, 7.1% detected once. Another study also made use of these data, one on yellow fever vaccine responses in identical twins.

The origin of this receptor is a young woman in good health. The rearrangement joins TRBV11-2 to TRBJ2-1; a possible D gene is TRBD2 (6 bases). Sample: PBMCs. CDR3 coding DNA: TGTGCCAGCAGCTCCCCCCCTAGCCTACCTTTTGTGGGGGGCTCCTACAATGAGCAGTTCTTC. As protein: CASSSPPSLPFVGGSYNEQFF.